Sequencing of this T cell receptor beta chain was carried out in a study of STAT5B mutations in CD4+ large granular lymphocyte leukemia. Study-wide background: Among healthy controls, a particular HLA allele went with more CDR3 'QG' motifs.

Sequencing was at survey level. Profiled with immunoSEQ multiplex PCR; TCRdb holds only in-frame clones, not every one. Seen here are about 34,000 clones, 70% to 90% observed once, and the top ten hold roughly 0.95%. Comments on this clone: As yet, its antigen is unknown.

The CDR3 totals 11 residues. Germline lookup yields CDR1 DFQATT and CDR2 SNEGSKA (reference sequence). V gave up 6 bases and J gave up 3 bases, with 8 bases separating them. Study-level results: Without putative leukemic clones, patient CD4-sorted repertoires remained more clonal than healthy CD4+ repertoires. TRBV06-family usage was enriched in top patient clones (8/27) versus controls (2/35).

The origin of this receptor is a human donor in good health. Sequencing was carried out using CD4+ T cells from blood buffy coats. The V gene is TRBV20-1, the J gene TRBJ1-1; the D is unclear. CDR3 in amino acids: CSAGSHTEAFF. The CDR3 coding sequence is TGCAGTGCAGGTTCGCACACTGAAGCTTTCTTT.